The 2 T cell receptor beta chains below all came from one sample that was sequenced in a study of T cells in Graves' hyperthyroidism and ophthalmopathy. There were TCR beta CDR3 regions amplified from RNA transcripts. Researchers ran a first-round RT-PCR on the TCR CDR3 using the HTBI primer set. Using its own MiXCR run on the multiplex PCR reads, TCRdb lists one record per CDR3 protein. This table holds 300,000 to 450,000 distinct CDR3 sequences, more than 20% found once. Sequenced sample: blood. Receptors were obtained from a man aged 45-65 years with Graves' hyperthyroidism.

J is TRBJ1-1 and V is TRBV18, with 8 positions matching TRBD1. CDR3 length: 15 residues. Germline CDR1 is KGHSH and CDR2 is LQKENI. V shed 3 bases, J shed 4 bases, and the junction held 7 bases outside the gene matches. CDR3 sequence (DNA): TGTGCCAGCTCACCGGGTCAGGGGGCGAGCACTGAAGCTTTCTTT. Its protein product is CASSPGQGASTEAFF. Full variable domain (missing parts from reference TRBV18 and TRBJ1-1): NAGVMQNPRHLVRRRGQEARLRCSPMKGHSHVYWYRQLPEEGLKFMVYLQKENIIDESGMPKERFSAEFPKEGPSILRIQQVVRGDSAAYFCASSPGQGASTEAFFGQGTRLTVV.

The J gene is TRBJ2-1, the V gene TRBV9, with a tentative D call TRBD1 (7 bases). Germline CDR1 is SGDLS and CDR2 is YYNGEE. This CDR3 spans 16 amino acids. Trimming removed 0 bases at V and 4 bases at J, with 14 bases between. The CDR3 sequence is CASSVGPRGDYNEQFF. In nucleotides, the CDR3 is TGTGCCAGCAGCGTAGGTCCCAGGGGGGATTACAATGAGCAGTTCTTC.